This T cell receptor (beta chain) comes out of a study of CD8 T cells in ankylosing spondylitis. General observations from the study: Ankylosing spondylitis blood appeared to carry a characteristic TCR beta motif of under ten highly homologous variants.

The ends lost 5 bases at V and 5 bases at J; junction bases unmatched: 6. There are 14 residues in the CDR3. The germline gives CDR1 SEHNR, CDR2 FQNEAQ (reference sequence). The TCR beta libraries were generated through quantitative 5'-RACE incorporating molecular barcodes. TCRdb used MiXCR to reprocess the 5' RACE reads, holding one entry per CDR3 protein. The sample consists of some 140,000 distinct CDR3 sequences, about an eighth of them appearing once. This clonotype was observed at least ten times. The antigen remains unidentified. Source material: blood, either unsorted or a sorted T cell fraction (not recorded which). This sequence joins TRBV7-9 and TRBJ1-1; 9 bases line up with TRBD1. This TCR derives from a female donor with ankylosing spondylitis or in good health (not recorded which). The CDR3 here is CASSQLGQGTEAFF. The CDR3 DNA sequence: TGTGCCAGCAGCCAGCTAGGACAGGGGACTGAAGCTTTCTTT.